The 25 T cell receptor beta chains in this list originate from one sample, sequenced in a study of blood T cell repertoires in COVID-19. Profiling relied on immunoSEQ multiplex PCR, and the TCRdb table lists in-frame clones only, not all of them. The table has fewer than 350,000 clones, around 87% seen once. Sequenced input: peripheral blood. The receptors here all came from a woman aged 25 to 39 who had recovered from COVID-19.

The chain recombines TRBV9 with TRBJ2-7, with TRBD1 as a possible D gene (6 bases). CDR1 is SGDLS and CDR2 is YYNGEE in the germline V gene. Deletions cut 4 bases from V and 2 bases from J, with 13 bases between. The CDR3 has 14 residues. The CDR3 sequence: CASSLDSATYEQYF. The CDR3 bases are TGTGCCAGCAGCTTGGACAGCGCTACCTACGAGCAGTACTTC.

J is TRBJ2-7 and V is TRBV19; TRBD1 matches at 11 bases. Per the germline V gene, CDR1 is LNHDA and CDR2 is SQIVND (reference sequence). The CDR3 extends over 15 amino acids. Trimming at V came to 6 bases and at J to 1 base, leaving 5 bases not matched to a gene. The CDR3 sequence: CASSTGTGGSYEQYF. The CDR3 nucleotides are TGTGCCAGTAGCACGGGGACAGGGGGTTCCTACGAGCAGTACTTC.

With respect to this clone: This CDR3 is also generated by other DNA sequences in the sample. V usage is TRBV11-2 and J usage is TRBJ2-7; D not certain. CDR3 length: 12 amino acids. The germline V and J ends were trimmed by 5 bases and 3 bases, with 8 bases remaining between them. Germline CDR1 and CDR2: SGHAT and FQNNGV. This chain's CDR3 is CASSPPGYEQYF. The CDR3 coding sequence is TGTGCCAGCAGCCCTCCGGGCTACGAGCAGTACTTC.

This clone was seen a few times. The V call is TRBV5-1, the J call TRBJ2-2; weak D call: TRBD1 (5 bases). The CDR3 loop spans 14 amino acids. The germline V and J ends were trimmed by 0 bases and 7 bases, with 10 bases remaining between them. Germline CDR1 reads SGHRS; CDR2 reads YFSETQ. The DNA for the CDR3 is TGCGCCAGCAGCTTGGAGTGGGGCGTCGGGGAGCTGTTTTTT. Its protein is CASSLEWGVGELFF.

This chain joins TRBV6-4 and TRBJ1-1; D is unresolved. The CDR3 length is 14 residues. V dropped 6 bases and J dropped 1 base, with 12 bases sitting between them. The germline V gene has CDR1 MRHNA and CDR2 SNTAGT. The CDR3 region has the DNA TGTGCCAGCAGGCCCCAGGCAGGGAACACTGAAGCTTTCTTT. Residues: CASRPQAGNTEAFF.

The gene calls are TRBV11-2 and TRBJ1-1; perhaps TRBD1 as D (6 bases). The V gene's germline CDR1 is SGHAT and CDR2 FQNNGV. CDR3 length equals 14 residues. The V end lost 5 bases, the J end lost 1 base, and 11 bases lay between the germline ends. The CDR3 is CASSLGHENTEAFF. Here the CDR3 DNA reads TGTGCCAGCAGCCTGGGACACGAGAACACTGAAGCTTTCTTT.

The chain recombines TRBV6-5 with TRBJ2-7; 11 nucleotides line up with TRBD2. Germline-derived CDR1 and CDR2 are MNHEY and SVGAGI. The CDR3 covers 15 residues. V was pared by 4 bases and J by 1 base, with 3 bases of the junction left unmatched. Here the CDR3 DNA reads TGTGCCAGCAGTTCCAGGACTAGCGGGTCCTACGAGCAGTACTTC. Its translation is CASSSRTSGSYEQYF.

This clone came up a few times. The rearrangement links TRBV2 to TRBJ1-2, with TRBD1 matching over 8 bases. J lost 8 bases, V lost 6 bases, and 11 bases had no gene match. Germline-derived CDR1 and CDR2 are SNHLY and FYNNEI. The CDR3 spans 14 residues. Here the CDR3 reads CASSETGERAGYTF. The CDR3 DNA sequence: TGTGCCAGCAGCGAGACAGGGGAGAGGGCCGGCTACACCTTC.

For the CDR3, the DNA is TGTGCCAGCAGCCAAGAGGGTAGCGGGAGGGCCGGGCGGGAGCTGTTTTTT. This codes for CASSQEGSGRAGRELFF. The chain couples TRBV4-2 to TRBJ2-2; 11 nucleotides align to TRBD2. CDR1 is LGHNA, CDR2 YNFKEQ, per germline. Losses at the gene ends were 0 bases for V and 9 bases for J; bases not matched to a gene: 9. The CDR3 is 17 amino acids.

This clone was seen a single time. The V and J genes are TRBV6-7 and TRBJ1-2, with a weak D call TRBD1 (5 bases). TRBV6-7 is an ORF, and what it does is uncertain. The CDR3 is made up of 15 amino acids. V lost 6 bases and J 10 bases, leaving 24 bases between the germline ends. For the CDR3, the DNA is TGTGCCAGCAGGGGGGAGGGCCTGACAGCGAAGGACTACACCTTC. Protein: CASRGEGLTAKDYTF.

The rearrangement joins TRBV5-8 to TRBJ1-6; a weak D match, TRBD1 (6 bases). Trimming left V 3 bases short and J 8 bases short, with 12 bases between. This CDR3 is 14 amino acids long. Germline lookup yields CDR1 SGHTS and CDR2 YDEGEE. In DNA form, the CDR3 reads TGTGCCAGCAGCTCCGGACAGACTGATTCACCCCTCCACTTT. Encoded protein: CASSSGQTDSPLHF.

This clone was picked up one time. The CDR3 DNA reads TGTGCTAGTGTGGCGAAATGGACAGGGAACACCGGGGAGCTGTTTTTT. Protein sequence: CASVAKWTGNTGELFF. The gene calls are TRBV12-5 and TRBJ2-2, with 7 bases identical to TRBD1. CDR1 and CDR2 (germline): LGHNT, FRNRAP. The V gene end was trimmed by 7 bases and the J gene end by 1 base; junction bases not matched to a gene: 9. The CDR3 covers 16 residues.

The V and J genes are TRBV29-1 and TRBJ2-3; 8 bases match TRBD2. Germline lookup yields CDR1 SQVTM and CDR2 ANQGSEA. CDR3 size: 15 residues. The V gene end was trimmed by 6 bases and the J gene end by 8 bases; junction bases not matched to a gene: 16. The CDR3 is CSVPLRGVNFGTQYF. The CDR3 DNA sequence: TGCAGCGTCCCCCTGCGGGGGGTGAATTTTGGTACGCAGTATTTT.

This chain connects TRBV14 to TRBJ2-1, with D maybe TRBD2 (6 bases). V lost 6 bases, J lost 7 bases, and 13 bases lay in between. This CDR3 contains 13 residues. Germline V lookup: CDR1 SGHDN, CDR2 FVKESK. CDR3 DNA: TGTGCCAGCAGTCCGACTAGTCAGAATGAGCAGTTCTTC. This translates into CASSPTSQNEQFF.

The chain carries TRBV28 and TRBJ1-1; tentative D call: TRBD1 (5 bases). The CDR3 has 14 residues. In germline, CDR1 is MDHEN, CDR2 SYDVKM. The ends were cut back, 2 bases at V and 5 bases at J, with 12 bases in the middle. The CDR3 DNA follows: TGTGCCAGCAGTTTAGGGTCAGGGTGGACTGAAGCTTTCTTT. Its translation is CASSLGSGWTEAFF.

The chain couples TRBV24-1 to TRBJ2-1, with a weak D call TRBD1 (5 bases). V was shortened by 10 bases and J by 6 bases, with 15 bases between the two germline ends. The germline CDR1 and CDR2 sequences are KGHDR and SFDVKD. This CDR3 contains 13 residues. Here the CDR3 DNA reads TGTGCCACGGGGCTCCCTGGTTCCAATGAGCAGTTCTTC. It codes for CATGLPGSNEQFF.

The V gene is TRBV7-6, the J gene TRBJ2-7, with a tentative D call TRBD1 (5 bases). Germline V CDR1 and CDR2: SGHVS, FNYEAQ. The CDR3 covers 13 residues. Between the trimmed V and J ends, which lost 5 bases and 2 bases, there was a span of 10 bases. The CDR3 reads CASSLDSAYEQYF. DNA of the CDR3: TGTGCCAGCAGCCTAGACAGTGCCTACGAGCAGTACTTC.

This chain joins TRBV5-6 and TRBJ2-3; D uncertain. Germline V gives CDR1 SGHDT, CDR2 YYEEEE. With 4 bases removed from V and 3 bases from J, the gap between germline ends came to 18 bases. This CDR3 is 16 amino acids long. The CDR3 region is CASSQWVAATTDTQYF. The CDR3 DNA is TGTGCCAGCAGCCAATGGGTAGCAGCAACGACAGATACGCAGTATTTT. The full variable domain, rest sourced from reference TRBV5-6 and TRBJ2-3, is DAGVTQSPTHLIKTRGQQVTLRCSPKSGHDTVSWYQQALGQGPQFIFQYYEEEERQRGNFPDRFSGHQFPNYSSELNVNALLLGDSALYLCASSQWVAATTDTQYFGPGTRLTVL.

The CDR3 DNA sequence: TGCGCCAGCAGCTTGAGGACTGCGATGTCGGACGAGCAGTACTTC. It is translated as CASSLRTAMSDEQYF. V is TRBV5-1 and J is TRBJ2-7, with D perhaps matching TRBD2 (5 bases). The length of the CDR3 is 15 residues. V lost 1 base and J lost 5, with 16 bases in between. Germline V CDR1 and CDR2: SGHRS, YFSETQ. Filled out from reference TRBV5-1 and TRBJ2-7, the complete variable domain reads KAGVTQTPRYLIKTRGQQVTLSCSPISGHRSVSWYQQTPGQGLQFLFEYFSETQRNKGNFPGRFSGRQFSNSRSEMNVSTLELGDSALYLCASSLRTAMSDEQYFGPGTRLTVT.

This clone was counted only a few times. The CDR3 DNA is TGTGCCAGCAGCGCGACAGGGACCTTCTCTGGAAACACCATATATTTT. Its protein is CASSATGTFSGNTIYF. The V gene is TRBV9, the J gene TRBJ1-3, with TRBD1 identical over 7 bases. The CDR3 is made up of 16 amino acids. CDR1 and CDR2 (germline): SGDLS, YYNGEE. Trimming removed 3 bases from V and 0 bases from J; junction bases left unmatched: 6.

The J gene is TRBJ1-6, the V gene TRBV4-1; 10 nucleotides agree with TRBD1. Per germline, CDR1 MGHRA and CDR2 YSYEKL. V dropped 5 bases and J dropped 9; count of bases not matched to a gene: 4. The CDR3 spans 14 residues. The CDR3 sequence: CASSGRDRGSPLHF. DNA for the CDR3: TGCGCCAGCAGCGGCCGGGACAGGGGTTCACCCCTCCACTTT.

The table lists this clone with a few counts. Mismatch with germline at one junction end may stem from a read error. This chain joins TRBV7-9 and TRBJ1-3; TRBD1 matches 8 bases. Looked up from germline, CDR1 is SEHNR and CDR2 is FQNEAQ (reference sequence). The CDR3 consists of 12 residues. As DNA, the CDR3 is TGTGCCAGCAGCTACGGGTCAGGACAGGGACATTTT. It translates to CASSYGSGQGHF.

The chain links TRBV19 to TRBJ2-7, with D maybe TRBD1 (5 bases). With 9 bases removed from V and 0 bases from J, the gap between germline ends came to 12 bases. CDR3 length equals 13 residues. Germline values: CDR1 LNHDA, CDR2 SQIVND (reference sequence). CDR3 coding DNA: TGTGCCAGCAGGGTCAGTAGCTCCTACGAGCAGTACTTC. Translation gives CASRVSSSYEQYF.

The chain recombines TRBV2 with TRBJ2-5; D gene ambiguous. V lost 7 bases, J lost 4 bases, and 7 bases lay in between. Germline CDR1 is SNHLY and CDR2 is FYNNEI. The CDR3 runs to 11 residues. CDR3 amino acids: CASTPGETQYF. CDR3 DNA: TGTGCCAGCACGCCGGGAGAGACCCAGTACTTC.

As DNA, the CDR3 is TGTGCCAGCAGCGCGGGAGGAGCAGGGTACGAGCAGTACTTC. This sequence encodes CASSAGGAGYEQYF. The V gene is TRBV7-2, the J gene TRBJ2-7; 8 bases match TRBD2. This CDR3 contains 14 residues. V was pared by 5 bases and J by 4 bases, with 7 bases of the junction left unmatched. From germline, CDR1 is SGHTA and CDR2 FQGNSA.